The sample holds a few counts of the clone carrying this T cell receptor (beta chain). The data originate from a study of blood T cells in healthy people across ages. The V gene's germline CDR1 is MNHNY and CDR2 SVGAGI (reference sequence). Trimming took 1 base from V and 5 from J; bases not matched to a gene: 7. CDR3 size: 15 residues. Primed by a sample-barcoded 5' primer and a J-beta primer mix, a second PCR proceeded for about 7 to 11 cycles. TCRdb independently ran MiXCR on the 5' RACE reads; one entry per CDR3 protein. The sample yields some 1 million distinct CDR3 sequences, around 45% seen once.

V usage is TRBV6-6 and J usage is TRBJ2-5; 7 bases fit TRBD1. This receptor was identified in a woman aged 60-75 years in good health. The sample comprised blood. The CDR3, as DNA: TGTGCCAGCAGTTACTACGACAGGGTTTTGGAGACCCAGTACTTC. Protein product: CASSYYDRVLETQYF.